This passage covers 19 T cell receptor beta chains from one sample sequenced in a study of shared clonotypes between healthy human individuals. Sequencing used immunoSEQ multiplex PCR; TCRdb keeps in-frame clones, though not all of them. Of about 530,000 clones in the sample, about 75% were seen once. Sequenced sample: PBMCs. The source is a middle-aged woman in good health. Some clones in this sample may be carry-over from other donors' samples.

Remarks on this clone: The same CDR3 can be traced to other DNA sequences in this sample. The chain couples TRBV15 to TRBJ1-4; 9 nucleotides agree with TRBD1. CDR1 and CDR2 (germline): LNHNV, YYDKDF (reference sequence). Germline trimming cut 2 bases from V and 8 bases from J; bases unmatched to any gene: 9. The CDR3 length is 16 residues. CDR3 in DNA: TGTGCCACCAGCAGATATTGGGACAGGGTTGGCGAAAAACTGTTTTTT. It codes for CATSRYWDRVGEKLFF.

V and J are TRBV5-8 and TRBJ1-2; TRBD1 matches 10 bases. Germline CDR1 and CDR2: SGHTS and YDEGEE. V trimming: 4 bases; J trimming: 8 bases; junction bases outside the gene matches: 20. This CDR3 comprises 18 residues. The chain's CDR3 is CASSTWRFGTGALEGYTF. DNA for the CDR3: TGTGCCAGCAGCACTTGGAGGTTCGGGACAGGGGCTTTGGAGGGCTACACCTTC.

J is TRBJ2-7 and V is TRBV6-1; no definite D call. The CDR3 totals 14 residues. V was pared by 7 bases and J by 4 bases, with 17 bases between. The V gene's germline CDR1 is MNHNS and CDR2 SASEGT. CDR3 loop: CASMLSDSMYEQYF. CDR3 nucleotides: TGTGCCAGCATGTTATCCGACTCCATGTACGAGCAGTACTTC.

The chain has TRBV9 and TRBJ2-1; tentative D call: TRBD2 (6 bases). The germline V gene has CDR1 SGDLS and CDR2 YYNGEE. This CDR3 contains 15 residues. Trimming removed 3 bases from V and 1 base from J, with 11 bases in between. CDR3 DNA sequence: TGTGCCAGCAGCGCGTCCGGGACTTCCTACAATGAGCAGTTCTTC. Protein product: CASSASGTSYNEQFF. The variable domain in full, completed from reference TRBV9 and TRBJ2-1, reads DSGVTQTPKHLITATGQRVTLRCSPRSGDLSVYWYQQSLDQGLQFLIQYYNGEERAKGNILERFSAQQFPDLHSELNLSSLELGDSALYFCASSASGTSYNEQFFGPGTRLTVL.

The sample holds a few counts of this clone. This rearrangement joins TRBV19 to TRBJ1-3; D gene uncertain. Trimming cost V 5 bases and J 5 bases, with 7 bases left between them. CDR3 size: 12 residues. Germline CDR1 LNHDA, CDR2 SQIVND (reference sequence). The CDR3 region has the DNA TGTGCCAGTAGTCCCCGTCGAAACACCATATATTTT. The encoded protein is CASSPRRNTIYF.

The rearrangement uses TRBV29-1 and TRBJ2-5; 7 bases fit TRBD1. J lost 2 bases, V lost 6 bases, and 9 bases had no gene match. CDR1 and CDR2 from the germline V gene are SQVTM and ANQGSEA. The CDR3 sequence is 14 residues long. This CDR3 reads CSVRPGTAQETQYF. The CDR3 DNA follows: TGCAGCGTCCGCCCCGGGACAGCGCAAGAGACCCAGTACTTC.

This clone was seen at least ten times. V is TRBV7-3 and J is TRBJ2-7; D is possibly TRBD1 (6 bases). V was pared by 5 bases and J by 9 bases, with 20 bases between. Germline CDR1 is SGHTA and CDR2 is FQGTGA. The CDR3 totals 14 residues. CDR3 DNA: TGTGCCAGCAGCCCTACCGGGACAAGTACCGCGCAGTACTTC. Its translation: CASSPTGTSTAQYF. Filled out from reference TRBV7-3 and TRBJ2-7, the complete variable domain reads GAGVSQTPSNKVTEKGKYVELRCDPISGHTALYWYRQSLGQGPEFLIYFQGTGAADDSGLPNDRFFAVRPEGSVSTLKIQRTERGDSAVYLCASSPTGTSTAQYFGPGTRLTVT.

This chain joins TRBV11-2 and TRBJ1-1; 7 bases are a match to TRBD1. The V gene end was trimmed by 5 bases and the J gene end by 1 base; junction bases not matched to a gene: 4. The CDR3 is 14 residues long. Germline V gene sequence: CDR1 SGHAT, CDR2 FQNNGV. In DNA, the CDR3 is TGTGCCAGCAGCCCCCAGGGGGGGAACACTGAAGCTTTCTTT. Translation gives CASSPQGGNTEAFF.

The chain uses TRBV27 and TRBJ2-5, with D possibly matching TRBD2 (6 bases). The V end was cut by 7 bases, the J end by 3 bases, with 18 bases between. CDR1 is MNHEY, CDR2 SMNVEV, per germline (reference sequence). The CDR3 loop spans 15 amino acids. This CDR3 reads CASNLRRDLKETQYF. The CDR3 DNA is TGTGCCAGCAACCTGAGGCGGGACCTCAAAGAGACCCAGTACTTC.

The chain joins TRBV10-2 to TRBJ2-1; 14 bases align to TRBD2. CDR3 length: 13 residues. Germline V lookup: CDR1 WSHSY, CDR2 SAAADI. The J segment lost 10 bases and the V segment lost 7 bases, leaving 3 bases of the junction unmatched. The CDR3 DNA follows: TGCGCCAGCACGACTAGCGGGAGGGACGAGCAGTTCTTC. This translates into CASTTSGRDEQFF.

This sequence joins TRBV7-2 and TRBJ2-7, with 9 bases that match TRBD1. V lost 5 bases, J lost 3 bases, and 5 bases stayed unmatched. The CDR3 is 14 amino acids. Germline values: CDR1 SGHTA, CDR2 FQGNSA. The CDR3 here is CASSPGTGIYEQYF. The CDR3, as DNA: TGTGCCAGCAGCCCCGGGACAGGGATCTACGAGCAGTACTTC.

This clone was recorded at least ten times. The CDR3 here is CASSSGQRPQHF. The DNA for the CDR3 is TGTGCCAGCAGTTCCGGACAGCGGCCCCAGCATTTT. The genes are TRBV28 and TRBJ1-5; a weak D match, TRBD1 (6 bases). Trimming removed 4 bases from V and 9 bases from J, with 10 bases in between. The CDR3 length is 12 residues. Germline V gene sequence: CDR1 MDHEN, CDR2 SYDVKM.

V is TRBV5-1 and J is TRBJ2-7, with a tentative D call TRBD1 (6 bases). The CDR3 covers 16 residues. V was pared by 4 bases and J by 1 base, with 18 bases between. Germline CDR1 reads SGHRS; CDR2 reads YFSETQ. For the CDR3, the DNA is TGCGCCAGCAGCCCGGAGCCAGGGGCCTCTTCCTACGAGCAGTACTTC. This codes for CASSPEPGASSYEQYF.

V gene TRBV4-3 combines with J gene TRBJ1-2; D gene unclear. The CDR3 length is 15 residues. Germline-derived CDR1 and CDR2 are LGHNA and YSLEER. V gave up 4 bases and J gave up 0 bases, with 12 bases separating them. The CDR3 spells CASSLTHQANYGYTF. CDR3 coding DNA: TGCGCCAGCAGCCTGACTCATCAAGCTAACTATGGCTACACCTTC.

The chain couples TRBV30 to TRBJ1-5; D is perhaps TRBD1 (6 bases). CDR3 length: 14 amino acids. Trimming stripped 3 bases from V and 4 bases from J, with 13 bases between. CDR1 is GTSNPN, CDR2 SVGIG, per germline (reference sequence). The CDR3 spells CAWRADRPNQPQHF. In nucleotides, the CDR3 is TGTGCCTGGAGGGCCGACAGGCCGAATCAGCCCCAGCATTTT. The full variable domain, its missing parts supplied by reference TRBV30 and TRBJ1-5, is SQTIHQWPATLVQPVGSPLSLECTVEGTSNPNLYWYRQAAGRGLQLLFYSVGIGQISSEVPQNLSASRPQDRQFILSSKKLLLSDSGFYLCAWRADRPNQPQHFGDGTRLSIL.

The CDR3 protein is CASSPGTGGNEKLFF. The CDR3 coding sequence is TGTGCCAGCAGCCCGGGGACAGGGGGAAATGAAAAACTGTTTTTT. The gene calls are TRBV5-8 and TRBJ1-4, with TRBD1 matching 11 bases. The CDR3 loop spans 15 amino acids. The V and J ends lost 4 bases and 5 bases, in that order; junction bases with no gene match: 4. Germline V gene lookup returns CDR1 SGHTS and CDR2 YDEGEE.

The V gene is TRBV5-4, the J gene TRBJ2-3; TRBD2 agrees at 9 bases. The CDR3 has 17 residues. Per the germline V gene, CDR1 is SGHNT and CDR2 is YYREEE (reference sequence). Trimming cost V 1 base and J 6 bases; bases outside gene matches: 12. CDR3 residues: CASSLSSGTTGGDTQYF. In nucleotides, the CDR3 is TGTGCCAGCAGCTTGTCTAGCGGGACGACGGGGGGGGATACGCAGTATTTT.

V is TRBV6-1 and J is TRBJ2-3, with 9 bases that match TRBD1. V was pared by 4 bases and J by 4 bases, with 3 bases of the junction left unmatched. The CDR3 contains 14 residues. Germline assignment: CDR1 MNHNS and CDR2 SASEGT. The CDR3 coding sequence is TGTGCCAGCAGTGTAAGACAGGGGGCAGATACGCAGTATTTT. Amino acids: CASSVRQGADTQYF.

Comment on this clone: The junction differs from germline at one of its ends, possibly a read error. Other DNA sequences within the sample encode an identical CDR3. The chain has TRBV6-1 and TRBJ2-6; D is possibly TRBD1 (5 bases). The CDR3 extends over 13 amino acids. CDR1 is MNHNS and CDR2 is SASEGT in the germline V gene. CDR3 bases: TGTGCCAGTAGTCCCCCTGGGGCCAACGTCCTGACCTTC. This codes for CASSPPGANVLTF.